This record concerns one T cell receptor (beta chain) sequence. TCRdb used MiXCR to reprocess the 5' RACE reads, holding one entry per CDR3 protein. The sample lists more than 350,000 distinct CDR3 sequences, around a sixth occurring once. This record comes from a study of T-cell memory formation after mild COVID-19. The CDR3 spans 16 residues. The germline V gene has CDR1 ENHRY and CDR2 SYGVKD. V lost 0 bases, J lost 6 bases, and 14 bases lay in between. This sequence originates from a man between 18 and 35 years old who had mild COVID-19 (a few samples of this study predate the infection). Cell type and time point are not known. Sequencing was carried out using PBMCs or a T cell subset sorted from them (not recorded which). V and J are TRBV10-3 and TRBJ2-2, with D tentatively TRBD1 (7 bases). Here the CDR3 reads CAISESQGGSAGELFF. In DNA, the CDR3 is TGTGCCATCAGTGAGTCTCAGGGGGGTTCCGCCGGGGAGCTGTTTTTT.